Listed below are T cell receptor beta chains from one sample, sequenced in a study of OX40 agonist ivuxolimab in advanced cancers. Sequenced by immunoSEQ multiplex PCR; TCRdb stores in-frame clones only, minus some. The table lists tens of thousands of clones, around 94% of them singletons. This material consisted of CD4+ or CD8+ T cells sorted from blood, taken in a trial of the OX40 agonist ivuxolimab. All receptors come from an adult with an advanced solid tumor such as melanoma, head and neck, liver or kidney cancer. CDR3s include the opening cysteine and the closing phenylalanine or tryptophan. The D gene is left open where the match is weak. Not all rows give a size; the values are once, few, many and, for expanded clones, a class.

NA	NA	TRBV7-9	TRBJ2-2	CASSFGELFF	TGTGCCAGCAGCTTTGGGGAGCTGTTTTTT
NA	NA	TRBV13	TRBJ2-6	CASSLVESSLEAGANVLTF	TGTGCCAGCAGCTTAGTGGAGTCATCCTTGGAGGCAGGGGCCAACGTCCTGACTTTC
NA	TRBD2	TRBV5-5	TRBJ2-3	CASWGPSGRDPTDTQYF	TGTGCCAGCTGGGGGCCTAGCGGGAGGGATCCCACAGATACGCAGTATTTT
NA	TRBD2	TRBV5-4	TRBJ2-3	CASSPGTSVTDTQYF	TGTGCCAGCAGCCCCGGGACTAGCGTCACAGATACGCAGTATTTT
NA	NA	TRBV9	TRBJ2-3	CASSVSPEWSTDTQYF	TGTGCCAGCAGCGTATCGCCAGAATGGAGCACAGATACGCAGTATTTT
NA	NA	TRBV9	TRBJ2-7	CASSVRDFPYEQYF	TGTGCCAGCAGCGTTAGGGACTTCCCCTACGAGCAGTACTTC
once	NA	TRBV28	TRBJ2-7	CASSLRDEQYF	TGTGCCAGCAGTTTAAGGGACGAGCAGTACTTC
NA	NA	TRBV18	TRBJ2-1	CASSPTDEYSYNEQFF	TGTGCCAGCTCCCCCACGGACGAATACTCCTACAATGAGCAGTTCTTC
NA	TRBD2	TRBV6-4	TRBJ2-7	CASSLLAGNYEQYF	TGTGCCAGCAGCTTACTAGCGGGGAACTACGAGCAGTACTTC
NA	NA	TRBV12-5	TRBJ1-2	CASSSDASPFLDYGYTF	TGTGCTAGTAGTTCCGACGCGTCCCCGTTCTTAGACTATGGCTACACCTTC
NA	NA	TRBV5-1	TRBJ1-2	CASSFGENYGYTF	TGCGCCAGCAGCTTTGGGGAGAACTATGGCTACACCTTC
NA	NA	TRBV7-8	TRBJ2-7	CASSFGGEQYF	TGTGCCAGCAGCTTTGGTGGGGAGCAGTACTTC
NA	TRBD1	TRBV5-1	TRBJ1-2	CASSTLPEGADGYTF	TGCGCCAGCAGCACACTCCCCGAGGGGGCGGATGGCTACACCTTC
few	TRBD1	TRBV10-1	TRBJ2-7	CASSDPGTGPYEQYF	TGCGCCAGCAGTGATCCCGGGACAGGGCCCTACGAGCAGTACTTC
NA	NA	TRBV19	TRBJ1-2	CASSDQLRVNYGYTF	TGTGCCAGTAGCGATCAGCTAAGGGTTAACTATGGCTACACCTTC
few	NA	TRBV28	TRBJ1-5	CASSLGVGQPQHF	TGTGCCAGCAGTTTAGGGGTTGGTCAGCCCCAGCATTTT
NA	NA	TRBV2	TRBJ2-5	CASSEALGLDQETQYF	TGTGCCAGCAGTGAAGCGCTTGGGCTGGACCAAGAGACCCAGTACTTC
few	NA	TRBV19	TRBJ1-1	CASSMGTVNTEAFF	TGTGCCAGTAGTATGGGGACGGTGAACACTGAAGCTTTCTTT
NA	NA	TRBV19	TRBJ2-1	CASSHWAGLYNEQFF	TGTGCCAGTAGCCATTGGGCGGGACTCTACAATGAGCAGTTCTTC
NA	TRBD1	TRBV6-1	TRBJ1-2	CATTRGTGVIDGYTF	TGTGCCACCACAAGGGGGACAGGGGTTATTGATGGCTACACCTTC
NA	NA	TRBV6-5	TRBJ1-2	CASSPRGSGLGYTF	TGTGCCAGCAGCCCCCGGGGGTCCGGGCTTGGCTACACCTTC
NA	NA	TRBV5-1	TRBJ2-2	CASSYSAGTGNTGELFF	TGCGCCAGCAGCTATAGCGCGGGGACGGGTAACACCGGGGAGCTGTTTTTT
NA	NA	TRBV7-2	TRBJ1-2	CASSLSDNVFGYTF	TGTGCCAGCAGCTTAAGTGACAACGTTTTCGGCTACACCTTC
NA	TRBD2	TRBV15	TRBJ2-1	CATSREGGRDNEQFF	TGTGCCACCAGCAGAGAAGGCGGGAGAGACAATGAGCAGTTCTTC
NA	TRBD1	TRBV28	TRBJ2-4	CASSTLGQGTAPAKNIQYF	TGTGCCAGCAGCACATTGGGACAGGGGACTGCTCCGGCCAAAAACATTCAGTACTTC
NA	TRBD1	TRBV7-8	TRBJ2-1	CASLRAGGSNEQFF	TGTGCCAGCTTAAGGGCAGGGGGCTCGAATGAGCAGTTCTTC
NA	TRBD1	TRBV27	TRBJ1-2	CASSLFADRGDYGYTF	TGTGCCAGCAGTTTATTCGCGGACAGGGGAGACTATGGCTACACCTTC
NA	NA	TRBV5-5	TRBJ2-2	CASSLTRQGYTGELFF	TGTGCCAGCAGCTTGACTCGTCAGGGGTACACCGGGGAGCTGTTTTTT
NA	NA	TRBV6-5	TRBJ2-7	CASSYSEGGGEQYF	TGTGCCAGCAGTTACTCCGAAGGTGGGGGCGAGCAGTACTTC
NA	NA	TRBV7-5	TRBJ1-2	CARSLPYGYTF	TGTGCCAGAAGTCTCCCGTATGGCTACACCTTC
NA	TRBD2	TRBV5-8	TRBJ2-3	CASSQTSGGFTDTQYF	TGTGCCAGCAGCCAGACTAGCGGGGGATTCACGGATACGCAGTATTTT
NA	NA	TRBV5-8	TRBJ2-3	CASSWWGTSTDTQYF	TGTGCCAGCAGCTGGTGGGGGACAAGCACAGATACGCAGTATTTT
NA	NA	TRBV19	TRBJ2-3	CASSIGGSIDTQYF	TGTGCCAGTAGTATTGGGGGGTCAATAGATACGCAGTATTTT
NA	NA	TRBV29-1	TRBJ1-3	CSVDLQGNTIYF	TGCAGCGTTGACCTCCAGGGAAACACCATATATTTT
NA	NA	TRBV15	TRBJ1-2	CATSREGGYTF	TGTGCCACCAGCAGAGAGGGTGGCTACACCTTC